Sequencing of this TCR beta chain was carried out in a study of T cell responses to AZD1222 COVID-19 vaccine. Whole-study results and caveats: Repertoire sampling happened only post peak T cell response. Baseline testing showed seropositivity in only six or seven AZD1222 recipients. Along spike, vaccine-associated CD4 TCRs were found throughout, with dominance at 160-218 and 743-854. It should be noted that donors were predominantly white British and more often female, and clonal diversity was possibly underestimated.

The length of the CDR3 is 14 residues. V lost 3 bases and J lost 4, with 12 bases in between. Germline lookup yields CDR1 MNHEY and CDR2 SVGEGT. The method was immunoSEQ multiplex PCR; TCRdb's version includes in-frame clones alone and lacks a portion of them. The sample lists roughly 150,000 clones, about 90% seen once, with around 3.8% in the top ten. A word on this clone: The antigen remains undetermined.

The receptor was isolated from an adult who received the AZD1222 COVID-19 vaccine. The gene calls are TRBV6-2 or TRBV6-3 and TRBJ1-2, with D hard to call. The source was peripheral blood, collected 28 days after the second AZD1222 dose. The CDR3 reads CASSYKEGGYGYTF. CDR3 in DNA: TGTGCCAGCAGTTATAAGGAAGGAGGCTATGGCTACACCTTC.